These T cell receptor beta chains were read from a single sample in a study of blood T cell repertoires in COVID-19. Only in-frame clones appear in the TCRdb table, and some are missing; sequencing was by immunoSEQ multiplex PCR. The sample lists some 96,000 clones; more than 65% were seen once. Sequencing used peripheral blood. All receptors derive from a woman between 70 and 85 years old with acute or convalescent COVID-19. CDR3s include the opening cysteine and the closing phenylalanine or tryptophan. The D gene is left open where the match is weak. Only part of the rows carry a size: once, few, many, or a class if the clone is expanded.

j_gene	v_gene	abundance	d_gene	CDR3aa	CDR3nt
TRBJ1-2	TRBV6-6	many	TRBD1	CASSRSGTGGTGYTF	TGTGCCAGCAGTCGATCCGGGACAGGGGGGACTGGCTACACCTTC
TRBJ1-1	TRBV2	many	.	CASSELGENTEAFF	TGTGCCAGCAGTGAATTAGGGGAGAACACTGAAGCTTTCTTT
TRBJ2-5	TRBV24-1	.	TRBD2	CATSASSGGAWETQYF	TGTGCCACCAGTGCCTCTAGCGGGGGGGCCTGGGAGACCCAGTACTTC
TRBJ1-2	TRBV28	few	TRBD1	CASSPPGTEVYGYTF	TGTGCCAGCAGTCCCCCCGGGACAGAGGTCTATGGCTACACCTTC
TRBJ2-1	TRBV30	once	TRBD2	CAWIPSGTFNEQFF	TGTGCCTGGATACCTAGCGGGACCTTCAATGAGCAGTTCTTC
TRBJ2-3	TRBV2	once	.	CASSARSGTLNTDTQYF	TGTGCCAGCAGTGCGCGGTCCGGGACACTTAACACAGATACGCAGTATTTT
TRBJ1-1	TRBV5-1	few	TRBD1	CASSQQGSTEAFF	TGCGCCAGCAGCCAACAGGGGTCTACTGAAGCTTTCTTT
TRBJ1-4	TRBV9	.	.	CASSLGPGEKLFF	TGTGCCAGCAGCTTGGGCCCGGGGGAAAAACTGTTTTTT
TRBJ1-1	TRBV4-1	.	TRBD1	CASSHQGQGGTEAFF	TGCGCCAGCAGCCACCAGGGACAGGGAGGCACTGAAGCTTTCTTT
TRBJ1-2	TRBV20-1	.	.	CSASLGQLNYGYTF	TGCAGTGCTAGTCTCGGACAACTTAACTATGGCTACACCTTC
TRBJ2-2	TRBV5-1	.	.	CASSLWGAGELFF	TGCGCCAGCAGCTTGTGGGGGGCCGGGGAGCTGTTTTTT
TRBJ1-5	TRBV2	.	.	CASSEAWGVKPGRDQPQHF	TGTGCCAGCAGTGAAGCGTGGGGAGTTAAACCCGGGCGGGATCAGCCCCAGCATTTT
TRBJ1-2	TRBV5-1	once	.	CASSHLDSKNYGYTF	TGCGCCAGCAGCCATTTGGACAGCAAGAACTATGGCTACACCTTC
TRBJ1-4	TRBV2	.	TRBD1	CASSALGQDEKLFF	TGTGCCAGCAGTGCCTTAGGACAGGATGAAAAACTGTTTTTT
TRBJ1-3	TRBV20-1	.	.	CSATNGITIYF	TGCAGTGCTACTAACGGGATTACCATATATTTT
TRBJ1-3	TRBV9	.	.	CASSVVGIAGNTIYF	TGTGCCAGCAGCGTAGTTGGTATAGCGGGAAACACCATATATTTT
TRBJ2-3	TRBV13	.	TRBD2	CASSGIAGDTDTQYF	TGTGCCAGCAGCGGAATAGCGGGGGACACAGATACGCAGTATTTT
TRBJ1-5	TRBV9	.	.	CASSVLGNQPQHF	TGTGCCAGCAGCGTACTCGGGAATCAGCCCCAGCATTTT
TRBJ2-5	TRBV11-2	.	.	CASSLDLLQYF	TGTGCCAGCAGCTTAGACCTCCTCCAGTACTTC
TRBJ1-2	TRBV9	.	.	CASSVVDAAGGYTF	TGTGCCAGCAGCGTAGTTGATGCGGCGGGGGGCTACACCTTC